This T cell receptor (beta chain) comes out of a study of blood T cell repertoires in COVID-19. Across the study: Whether acute or convalescent, the COVID-19 samples came from the United States, Italy and Spain. T cells, B-cell-depleted T cells, or PBMCs supplied cDNA or gDNA.

Clones were sequenced by immunoSEQ multiplex PCR, and TCRdb holds only the in-frame ones, with some missing. The sample lists some 230,000 clones; 85% to 90% were seen once. Seattle cases were enrolled at active infection and followed longitudinally. The length of the CDR3 is 16 residues. Unmatched junction bases numbered 8, after V lost 5 bases and J lost 4 bases. Per germline, CDR1 LNHDA and CDR2 SQIVND (reference sequence). V gene TRBV19 combines with J gene TRBJ2-2, with TRBD2 identical over 9 bases. The source of this sequence is a woman in her fifties or sixties with COVID-19, enrolled during active disease. Sequenced material: peripheral blood. The CDR3: CASSYEIAGATGELFF. Written as DNA, the CDR3 is TGTGCCAGTAGTTATGAGATAGCGGGGGCCACCGGGGAGCTGTTTTTT.